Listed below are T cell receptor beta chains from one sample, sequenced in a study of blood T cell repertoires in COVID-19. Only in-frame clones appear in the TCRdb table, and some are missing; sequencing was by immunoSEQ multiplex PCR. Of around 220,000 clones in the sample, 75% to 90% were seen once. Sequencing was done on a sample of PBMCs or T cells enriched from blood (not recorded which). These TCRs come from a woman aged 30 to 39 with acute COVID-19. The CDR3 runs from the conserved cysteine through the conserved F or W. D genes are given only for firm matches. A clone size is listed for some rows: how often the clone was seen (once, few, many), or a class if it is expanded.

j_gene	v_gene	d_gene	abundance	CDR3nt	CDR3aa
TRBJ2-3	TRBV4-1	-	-	TGCGCCAGCAGCCCGCTACCCTCCGCCGGTTCTAGCACCAAGGGACACACAGATACGCAGTATTTT	CASSPLPSAGSSTKGHTDTQYF
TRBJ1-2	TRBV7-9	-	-	TGTGCCAGCAGCCAACAACAGGGCGTCTTAACCTTC	CASSQQQGVLTF
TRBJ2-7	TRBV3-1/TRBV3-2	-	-	TGTGCCAGCAGCCAAGATTGGAGGGCCGGAGGCCTCAACGAGCAGTACTTC	CASSQDWRAGGLNEQYF
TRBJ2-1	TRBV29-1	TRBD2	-	TGCAGCGCTGAGCGGGGTGAGCAGTTCTTC	CSAERGEQFF
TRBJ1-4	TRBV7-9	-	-	TGTGCCAGCAGCCCAGGGGCCTTTGAAAAACTGTTTTTT	CASSPGAFEKLFF
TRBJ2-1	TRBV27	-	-	TGTGCCAGCAGGCGAACAGGGCCCTCTACAAACTCCTACAATGAGCAGTTCTTC	CASRRTGPSTNSYNEQFF
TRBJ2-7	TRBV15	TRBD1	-	TGTGCCACCAGCAGAGATGCCGGGACAGGGTCCTACGAGCAGTACTTC	CATSRDAGTGSYEQYF
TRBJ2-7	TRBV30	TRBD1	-	TGTGCCTGGGGACCGTGGGACAGGGGCTACGAGCAGTACTTC	CAWGPWDRGYEQYF
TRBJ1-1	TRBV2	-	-	TGTGCCAGCAGTGTGACGGGGAACCCTGAAGCTTTCTTT	CASSVTGNPEAFF
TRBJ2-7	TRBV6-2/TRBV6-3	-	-	TGTGCCAGCAGTTCTATACCGTCCTACGAGCAGTACTTC	CASSSIPSYEQYF
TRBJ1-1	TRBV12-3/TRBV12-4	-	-	TGTGCCAGCAGTTTACTTTGGGAGGAAGCTTTCTTT	CASSLLWEEAFF
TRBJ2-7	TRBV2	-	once	TGTGCCAGCATACGGGGGGCAGGGCTCGAGCAGTACTTC	CASIRGAGLEQYF
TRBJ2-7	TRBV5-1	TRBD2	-	TGCGCCAGCAGCTTGGCATCTAGCGGGGACGAGCAGTACTTC	CASSLASSGDEQYF
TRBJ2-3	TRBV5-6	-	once	TGTGCCAGCAGCCAAATAGCGAACACAGATACGCAGTATTTT	CASSQIANTDTQYF
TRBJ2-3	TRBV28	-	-	TGTGCCAGCAGAAGAAATAGAAACACAGATACGCAGTATTTT	CASRRNRNTDTQYF
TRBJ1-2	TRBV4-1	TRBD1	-	TGCGCCAGCAGCCAAGACTACAGGACAGGGGATGGCTACACCTTC	CASSQDYRTGDGYTF
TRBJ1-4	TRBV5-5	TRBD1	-	TGTGCCAGCAGCTTGGGGAACACAGGGGGGGAAAAACTGTTTTTT	CASSLGNTGGEKLFF
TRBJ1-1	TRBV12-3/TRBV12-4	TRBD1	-	TGTGCCAGCAGCCTCGACAGGGAGGCTTTCTTT	CASSLDREAFF
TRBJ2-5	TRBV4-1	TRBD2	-	TGCGCCAGCAGCCAAAGTCCGGCCCCGGGAGGGCAAGAGACCCAGTACTTC	CASSQSPAPGGQETQYF
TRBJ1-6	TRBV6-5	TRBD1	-	TGTGCCAGCAGCATGGGACAGGGACATTCACCCCTCCACTTT	CASSMGQGHSPLHF
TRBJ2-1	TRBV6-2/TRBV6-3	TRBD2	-	TGTGCCAGCAGTTACTCTGGGACTAGCGCTTCGAGCTCCTACAATGAGCAGTTCTTC	CASSYSGTSASSSYNEQFF
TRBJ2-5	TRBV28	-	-	TGTGCCAGCAGTAGTACAGCCCGAGGGCAAGAGACCCAGTACTTC	CASSSTARGQETQYF
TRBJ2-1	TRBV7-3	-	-	TGTGCCAGCAGCCCCGGGACTTCTAACAATGAGCAGTTCTTC	CASSPGTSNNEQFF
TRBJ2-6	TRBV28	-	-	TGTGCCAGCACTCAGCAGCACCAGGGAGGAGCTGGGGCCAACGTCCTGACTTTC	CASTQQHQGGAGANVLTF
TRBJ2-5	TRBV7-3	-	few	TGTGCCAGCAGTCGGGGGGCTCAAGAGACCCAGTACTTC	CASSRGAQETQYF
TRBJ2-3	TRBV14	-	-	TGTGCCAGCAGCCAAATGCTGGCGGGGCCAAGCACAGATACGCAGTATTTT	CASSQMLAGPSTDTQYF
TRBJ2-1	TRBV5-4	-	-	TGTGCCAGCCTGAAGGGGGATGAGCAGTTCTTC	CASLKGDEQFF
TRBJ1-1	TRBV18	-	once	TGTGCCAGCTCACCACGGGCAGGGCGGACTGAAGCTTTCTTT	CASSPRAGRTEAFF
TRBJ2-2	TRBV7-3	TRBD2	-	TGTGCCAGCAGCCCTAGCGGGGGGAACACCGGGGAGCTGTTTTTT	CASSPSGGNTGELFF
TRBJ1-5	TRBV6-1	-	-	TGTGCCAGCAGTGATCCATCGGGGCAGCCCCAGCATTTT	CASSDPSGQPQHF
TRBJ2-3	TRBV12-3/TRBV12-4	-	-	TGTGCCAGCAGGCGGGGTGTGGATACGCAGTATTTT	CASRRGVDTQYF
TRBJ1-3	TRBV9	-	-	TGTGCCAGCAGCGTAGTGGGAGAAAGGGGAAACACCATATATTTT	CASSVVGERGNTIYF
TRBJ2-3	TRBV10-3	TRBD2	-	TGTGCCATCTCGGGCATGGGACTAGCGGGGGGGATGGGGCCAGATACGCAGTATTTT	CAISGMGLAGGMGPDTQYF
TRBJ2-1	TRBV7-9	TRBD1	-	TGTGCCAGCAGCTTAGCACAGGGGGCTTTAATTGAGCAGTTCTTC	CASSLAQGALIEQFF
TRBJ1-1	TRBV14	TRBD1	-	TGTGCCAGCAGCCAACAGGGACAGGCCCCTGAAGCTTTCTTT	CASSQQGQAPEAFF
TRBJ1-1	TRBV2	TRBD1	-	TGTGCCAGCAGTAGGGGGCACACTGAAGCTTTCTTT	CASSRGHTEAFF
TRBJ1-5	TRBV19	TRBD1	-	TGTGCCAGTAGTCCTAGTTTTGGACAGGGGGCGCACCGGAAAGGTCAGCCCCAGCATTTT	CASSPSFGQGAHRKGQPQHF
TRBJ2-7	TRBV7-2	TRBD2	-	TGTGCCAGCAGCTTATCGACTAGCGGATCCTACGAGCAGTACTTC	CASSLSTSGSYEQYF
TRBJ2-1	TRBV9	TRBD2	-	TGTGCCAGCAGCGTTACTAGCGGGTCACCCTCATACAATGAGCAGTTCTTC	CASSVTSGSPSYNEQFF
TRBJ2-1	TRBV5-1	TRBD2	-	TGCGCCAGCAGCTTGTTGGGGGGGAAAGATGAGCAGTTCTTC	CASSLLGGKDEQFF
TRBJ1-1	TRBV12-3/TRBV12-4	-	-	TGTGCCAGCAGTGATCGGGGGGGGGACGTGGCTTTCTTT	CASSDRGGDVAFF
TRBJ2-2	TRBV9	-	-	TGTGCCACCCAACCCCGGGACACTTCTTCGAACACCGGGGAGCTGTTTTTT	CATQPRDTSSNTGELFF
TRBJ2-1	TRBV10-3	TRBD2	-	TGTGCCTCTACCGGGCGGGAGGGCTACAATGAGCAGTTCTTC	CASTGREGYNEQFF
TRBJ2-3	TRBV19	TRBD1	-	TGTGCCAGTAGTACGCAGGGGGTAGATACGCAGTATTTT	CASSTQGVDTQYF